This entry concerns a single TCR beta chain. These data come from a study of shared clonotypes between healthy human individuals. Germline CDR1 is MDHEN and CDR2 is SYDVKM. Trimming cost V 4 bases and J 0 bases, with 22 bases left between them. The CDR3 is made up of 18 amino acids. It was at deep level that the assay was run. Genomic DNA of every subset was divided equally among multiple immunoSEQ plates. Using immunoSEQ multiplex PCR, the repertoire was profiled, and TCRdb retains in-frame clones only, with some absent. The sample consists of about 2.3 million clones, around 93% of them appearing once.

This sequence joins TRBV28 and TRBJ2-7, with D maybe TRBD2 (6 bases). This TCR was recovered from a man aged 18 to 30 in good health. Some clones in this sample may be carry-over from other donors' samples. Sequenced input: naive CD4+ T cells from PBMCs. Sample subset: CD45RA+ positively selected. In DNA, the CDR3 is TGTGCCAGCAGTTCCCTCGGACGGGGGTCCCCTTACTCCTACGAGCAGTACTTC. It yields the protein CASSSLGRGSPYSYEQYF.